This section outlines one TCR beta chain sequence together with its context. The data stem from a study of blood T cell repertoires in COVID-19. The table came from immunoSEQ multiplex PCR; TCRdb's copy has only in-frame clones and leaves some out. The repertoire holds about 220,000 clones, with roughly 85% as singletons. Material for sequencing was peripheral blood. The source is a woman aged 70-85 years with COVID-19, enrolled during active disease.

The CDR3 loop reads CASSLYQWYEQYF. As DNA, the CDR3 is TGTGCCAGCAGCCTTTACCAGTGGTACGAGCAGTACTTC. J is TRBJ2-7 and V is TRBV14; no clear D gene. CDR1 SGHDN and CDR2 FVKESK come from the germline V gene. Deletions cut 4 bases from V and 4 bases from J, with 11 bases between. The CDR3 contains 13 residues.